The 5 T cell receptor beta chains presented below share a single source sample, sequenced in a study of monozygotic twins with inflammatory bowel disease. TCRdb reprocessed the 5' RACE reads and keeps a single row for each CDR3 protein, giving no DNA. The specimen's table records approximately 150,000 distinct CDR3 sequences. Sequencing was performed on blood. Receptors originate from a human donor with ulcerative colitis or Crohn's disease, or a healthy co-twin of an affected twin (not recorded which).

The chain joins TRBV20-1 to TRBJ1-6. This CDR3 is 14 amino acids long. Germline CDR1 DFQATT, CDR2 SNEGSKA (reference sequence). Here the CDR3 reads CSARSTLHHSPLHF.

The chain couples TRBV5-1 to TRBJ1-1; TCRdb's D gene call, TRBD1, goes unchecked for lack of DNA. The CDR3 spans 13 residues. CDR1 and CDR2 from the germline V gene are SGHRS and YFSETQ. CDR3 region: CASLGQGGTEAFF.

This chain links TRBV7-2 with TRBJ2-1. Germline V gives CDR1 SGHTA, CDR2 FQGNSA. CDR3 length equals 13 residues. The CDR3 sequence: CASSLALGWEQFF.

V gene TRBV19 combines with J gene TRBJ2-1; checking the TCRdb D call of TRBD2 is not possible without DNA. CDR3 length: 19 residues. Germline V gives CDR1 LNHDA, CDR2 SQIVND (reference sequence). CDR3 in amino acids: CASSITARLAASSYNEQFF.

The CDR3 loop reads CSARDVRGQGYFDEQYF. This sequence joins TRBV20-1 and TRBJ2-7; the TRBD1 assignment by TCRdb is unverifiable without DNA. CDR3 size: 17 residues. The germline V gene encodes CDR1 DFQATT and CDR2 SNEGSKA (reference sequence).